Sequencing of this TCR beta chain was carried out in a study of PD-L1 blockade in urothelial cancer. As for time point: pretreatment peripheral blood. CDR1 and CDR2 (germline): SNHLY, FYNNEI. Trimming stripped 3 bases from V and 3 bases from J, with 8 bases between. The CDR3 runs to 14 residues. Data came from immunoSEQ multiplex PCR; TCRdb stores just in-frame clones and leaves some out. Of 70,000 to 75,000 clones listed, roughly 88% are singletons. This material consisted of PBMCs, taken around atezolizumab (anti-PD-L1) treatment. J is TRBJ2-2 and V is TRBV2; weak D call: TRBD1 (5 bases). The receptor was derived from a man between 70 and 80 years old with urothelial cancer. The CDR3 coding sequence is TGTGCCAGCAGTGAGTTGGGGCACACCGGGGAGCTGTTTTTT. Translation: CASSELGHTGELFF.